Below, 20 T cell receptor beta chains from the same sample are listed, as sequenced in a study of T cell repertoires in cytomegalovirus infection. TCRdb recomputed calls from the reads with MiXCR, one row per CDR3 protein. Seen here are about 900,000 distinct CDR3 sequences, 31% observed once, and the top ten hold over 13%. These TCRs are of unknown antigen specificity. Specimen: cultured CD8+ T cells from PBMCs, collected from culture after CMV antigen stimulation. Every receptor here comes from a human donor in good health (CMV status not recorded). Some clones in this sample may be carry-over from other donors' samples.

This chain connects TRBV5-4 to TRBJ2-7, with 7 nucleotides matching TRBD2. The CDR3 covers 13 residues. V was clipped by 3 bases and J by 4 bases; unmatched bases: 4. The germline V gene has CDR1 SGHNT and CDR2 YYREEE (reference sequence). The CDR3 DNA reads TGTGCCAGCAGCTCCCGGGGGGAGTACGAGCAGTACTTC. Translated: CASSSRGEYEQYF.

The V gene is TRBV7-6, the J gene TRBJ2-5; D is possibly TRBD1 or TRBD2 (6 bases each). CDR3 size: 15 residues. Germline V gene lookup returns CDR1 SGHVS and CDR2 FNYEAQ. Trimming left V 1 base short and J 4 bases short, with 13 bases between. The chain's CDR3 is CASSLVPGAGETQYF. The CDR3 DNA reads as TGTGCCAGCAGCTTAGTGCCGGGGGCTGGAGAGACCCAGTACTTC.

This clonotype turned up a few times. Given a much more abundant clone one base away, this may be a read error. J is TRBJ2-7 and V is TRBV12-5; D call uncertain. The germline CDR1 and CDR2 sequences are LGHNT and FRNRAP. The ends were cut back, 2 bases at V and 7 bases at J, with 12 bases in the middle. This CDR3 has 13 amino acids. CDR3 DNA sequence: TGTGCTAGTGGTTTGTCAGATAGCAGAGAGCAGTACTTC. Its translation is CASGLSDSREQYF.

To note about this clonotype: Mismatch with germline at one junction end may stem from a read error. The V call is TRBV12-3 or TRBV12-4, the J call TRBJ1-3, with 7 nucleotides matching TRBD1. This CDR3 region has 14 residues. CDR3 DNA sequence: TGTGCCAGCAGTTTCGCAGGGGGAGGAAACACCATATGTTTT. It specifies CASSFAGGGNTICF.

This clonotype came up a few times. The chain carries TRBV6-1 and TRBJ2-1; D is unresolved. Per germline, CDR1 MNHNS and CDR2 SASEGT. The CDR3 extends over 13 amino acids. V shed 2 bases and J shed 8 bases, with 10 bases lying between them. As DNA, the CDR3 is TGTGCCAGCAGTGAAAACATTAGACATGAGCAGTTCTTC. Translation gives CASSENIRHEQFF.

Worth noting for this clonotype: A read error may produce the germline difference seen at one junction end. The chain links TRBV11-1 to TRBJ2-7; 7 bases align to TRBD1. Germline CDR1 SGHAT, CDR2 FQDESV (reference sequence). CDR3 length: 12 residues. The CDR3 reads CASSFPPTGPLF. CDR3 coding DNA: TGTGCCAGCAGCTTCCCACCGACAGGGCCCCTCTTC.

This chain connects TRBV12-3 or TRBV12-4 to TRBJ2-1, with 9 bases fitting TRBD2. Trimming at V came to 3 bases and at J to 7 bases, leaving 10 bases not matched to a gene. This CDR3 region has 16 residues. This CDR3 is CASSFLGGGAWNEQFF. The CDR3 DNA reads as TGTGCCAGCAGTTTTTTGGGCGGGGGGGCTTGGAATGAGCAGTTCTTC.

CDR3 sequence: CASSELSTGGLPEKLFF. CDR3 DNA sequence: TGTGCCAGCAGTGAACTTTCGACAGGGGGGCTTCCTGAAAAACTGTTTTTT. This rearrangement joins TRBV6-1 to TRBJ1-4; 9 nucleotides line up with TRBD1. The CDR3 has 17 amino acids. Losses at the gene ends were 2 bases for V and 7 bases for J; bases not matched to a gene: 11. Germline CDR1 MNHNS, CDR2 SASEGT.

At least ten counts were recorded for this clonotype. The J gene is TRBJ2-5, the V gene TRBV6-1; D possibly corresponds to TRBD2 (6 bases). In germline, CDR1 is MNHNS, CDR2 SASEGT. This CDR3 comprises 12 residues. The V end lost 8 bases, the J end lost 4 bases, and 11 bases lay between the germline ends. As DNA, the CDR3 is TGTGCCAGCCGCGGGGTTTCAGAGACCCAGTACTTC. It translates to CASRGVSETQYF.

This clonotype was counted a few times. The chain has TRBV27 and TRBJ2-3; TRBD2 agrees at 8 bases. Germline V lookup: CDR1 MNHEY, CDR2 SMNVEV (reference sequence). V lost 4 bases, J lost 2 bases, and 5 bases stayed unmatched. The CDR3 contains 15 residues. CDR3 region: CASSWERGLTDTQYF. The DNA for the CDR3 is TGTGCCAGCAGTTGGGAGCGGGGGCTCACAGATACGCAGTATTTT.

This clonotype was seen repeatedly, ten times or more. V gene TRBV19 combines with J gene TRBJ2-1; the D gene could be TRBD1 or TRBD2 (7 bases each). Germline V CDR1 and CDR2: LNHDA, SQIVND (reference sequence). The CDR3 has 15 amino acids. Deletions cut 1 base from V and 6 bases from J, with 13 bases between. The CDR3 loop is CASSIAGRGPNEQFF. CDR3 bases: TGTGCCAGTAGTATAGCGGGGAGGGGGCCCAATGAGCAGTTCTTC.

This clonotype was detected only a few times. V is TRBV4-1 and J is TRBJ1-2; TRBD1 matches 9 bases. Germline V gene sequence: CDR1 MGHRA, CDR2 YSYEKL. The J segment lost 6 bases and the V segment lost 5 bases, leaving 7 bases of the junction unmatched. The CDR3 runs 14 residues. The chain's CDR3 is CASSWTGEDNGYTF. Written as DNA, the CDR3 is TGCGCCAGCAGCTGGACAGGGGAGGATAATGGCTACACCTTC.

The rearrangement uses TRBV7-6 and TRBJ2-1; D is undetermined. CDR3 length equals 17 residues. Germline CDR1 is SGHVS and CDR2 is FNYEAQ. The V end was cut by 2 bases, the J end by 5 bases, with 19 bases between. The CDR3 is CASSLPRGKPSNNEQFF. The DNA of the CDR3 is TGTGCCAGCAGCTTACCGCGAGGCAAACCGTCGAACAATGAGCAGTTCTTC.

This chain uses TRBV7-6 with TRBJ1-6; 7 bases agree with TRBD1. The CDR3 covers 15 residues. Germline V gene data show CDR1 as SGHVS and CDR2 as FNYEAQ. V shed 2 bases, J shed 7 bases, and the junction held 5 bases outside the gene matches. CDR3 nucleotide sequence: TGTGCCAGCAGCTTATCCGGGACAGAAAATTCACCCCTCCACTTT. This translates into CASSLSGTENSPLHF.

The J gene is TRBJ2-1, the V gene TRBV25-1; no clear D. Germline V gene sequence: CDR1 MGHDK, CDR2 SYGVNS. The CDR3 runs to 16 residues. Trimming took 3 bases from V and 0 from J, leaving 12 bases between them. This CDR3 is CASSERRLSSYNEQFF. CDR3 nucleotide sequence: TGTGCCAGCAGTGAGCGTCGGCTTAGCTCCTACAATGAGCAGTTCTTC.

The chain joins TRBV7-9 to TRBJ1-2; TRBD1 might be the D (6 bases). The germline gives CDR1 SEHNR, CDR2 FQNEAQ (reference sequence). Trimming removed 5 bases at V and 7 bases at J, with 14 bases between. The CDR3 runs to 13 residues. The CDR3 DNA is TGTGCCAGCAGCCCAGAGGGGGGCAGTGGCTACACCTTC. Translating gives CASSPEGGSGYTF.

The sample holds one count of this clonotype. The genes are TRBV6-5 and TRBJ2-3; D tentatively fits TRBD1 or TRBD2 (5 bases each). Germline assignment: CDR1 MNHEY and CDR2 SVGAGI. The CDR3 is 16 residues long. Between the trimmed V and J ends, which lost 5 bases and 3 bases, there was a span of 18 bases. The CDR3 nucleotides read TGTGCCAGCAGTATCATTGGGGGTACGGGAACAGATACGCAGTATTTT. Amino acid sequence: CASSIIGGTGTDTQYF.

This chain uses TRBV7-9 with TRBJ2-7; D call uncertain. CDR1 SEHNR and CDR2 FQNEAQ come from the germline V gene (reference sequence). The CDR3 is made up of 14 amino acids. V was shortened by 2 bases and J by 3 bases, with 11 bases between the two germline ends. The CDR3 loop is CASSLNREVYEQYF. In nucleotides, the CDR3 is TGTGCCAGCAGCTTAAATCGTGAGGTCTACGAGCAGTACTTC.

CDR3 amino acids: CASSVEAGGTYEQYF. Written as DNA, the CDR3 is TGTGCCAGCAGCGTAGAGGCGGGGGGGACCTACGAGCAGTACTTC. The chain recombines TRBV9 with TRBJ2-7; 9 bases match TRBD2. The CDR3 contains 15 residues. Per germline, CDR1 SGDLS and CDR2 YYNGEE. The V gene end was trimmed by 0 bases and the J gene end by 2 bases; junction bases not matched to a gene: 3.

The chain links TRBV7-9 to TRBJ2-7; 8 positions match TRBD1. The CDR3 contains 14 residues. From germline, CDR1 is SEHNR and CDR2 FQNEAQ (reference sequence). V shed 5 bases, J shed 4 bases, and the junction held 7 bases outside the gene matches. CDR3 sequence reads: CASSAQGAPYEQYF. CDR3 coding DNA: TGTGCCAGCAGCGCCCAGGGGGCCCCATACGAGCAGTACTTC.